The rows below give T cell receptor beta chains drawn from one sample of a study of cytomegalovirus exposure and HLA in healthy donors. The repertoire was sequenced with immunoSEQ multiplex PCR; TCRdb's copy has only in-frame clones and lacks some. Among approximately 120,000 clones listed, approximately 80% were seen once. Sequenced material: PBMCs. The receptors were gathered from a woman aged 40 to 55 in good health and CMV-seropositive. Each CDR3 is given with its conserved first and last residue.

TRBV6-5	TRBJ1-2	CASSDDRGFDYGYTF
TRBV6-5	TRBJ1-1	CASSSRTEGTEAFF
TRBV10-3	TRBJ2-1	CAITRDYQDSEQFF
TRBV2	TRBJ2-7	CASGGVGDNEQYF
TRBV28	TRBJ1-4	CASSLGGQGNEKLFF
TRBV5-1	TRBJ1-1	CASRAGYAEAFF
TRBV5-1	TRBJ2-7	CASSLSGDVNYYEQYF
TRBV6-6	TRBJ1-1	CASTLGAEAFF
TRBV2	TRBJ1-2	CASAEQGAGYGYTF
TRBV11-2	TRBJ2-7	CASSPTELEQYF
TRBV10-1	TRBJ2-3	CASSPEPDTQYF
TRBV5-5	TRBJ1-5	CASSFLTGGSHQPQHF
TRBV30	TRBJ1-4	CAWTKRTNQKLFF
TRBV4-1	TRBJ1-1	CASSQDRGGFEAFF
TRBV19	TRBJ1-1	CASSTGYENTEAFF
TRBV29-1	TRBJ1-5	CSAQTGGNQPQHF
TRBV4-2	TRBJ2-3	CASSQDEGRRDGDTQYF
TRBV5-1	TRBJ2-1	CASSGLAGLNEQFF
TRBV2	TRBJ1-5	CASSLQGVGSGQPQHF
TRBV6-5	TRBJ1-1	CASRRGNTEAFF
TRBV29-1	TRBJ2-1	CSVASYNEQFF
TRBV29-1	TRBJ2-2	CSATMTSGRTGELFF
TRBV5-1	TRBJ2-3	CASSVSGGVGDTQYF
TRBV2	TRBJ1-5	CASSGVTAGGQPQHF
TRBV28	TRBJ2-7	CASSQRLIYSYEQYF
TRBV28	TRBJ1-2	CASSLRTGPYGYTF
TRBV29-1	TRBJ2-7	CSFTTSSYEQYF
TRBV7-9	TRBJ2-1	CASSSALPTAYNEQFF
TRBV5-1	TRBJ1-4	CASSLGQGGEKLFF
TRBV7-7	TRBJ2-1	CASSLDARGPYNEQFF
TRBV7-3	TRBJ2-1	CASSLIAGVHNEQFF
TRBV14	TRBJ2-1	CASSRGPGLPLNEQFF
TRBV5-1	TRBJ2-3	CASSLGTSGRSTDTQYF
TRBV6-1	TRBJ1-3	CAAAGSDTIYF
TRBV5-4	TRBJ1-2	CASSFPGQGRDYGYTF
TRBV6-5	TRBJ2-1	CASSSSGTSSYNEQFF
TRBV6-5	TRBJ1-1	CASSPPGTGKAFF
TRBV19	TRBJ1-1	CASARRGSTEAFF
TRBV28	TRBJ2-7	CASSLTGRPYEQYF
TRBV18	TRBJ2-2	CASSPRDLNTGELFF
TRBV30	TRBJ2-6	CARNRGRSGANVLTF
TRBV15	NA	CATSRLQGLNEQYF
TRBV11-2	TRBJ2-3	CASSLVSTQYF
TRBV28	TRBJ1-4	CASNLDQGYNEKLFF
TRBV9	TRBJ1-1	CASSTGTAGNTEAFF
TRBV19	TRBJ2-6	CATHPTGGPSGANVLTF
TRBV7-8	NA	CASSLTSGRYEQYF
TRBV7-2	TRBJ2-5	CASSSQRTSKYF
TRBV6-1	TRBJ1-2	CASSVDRDYGYTF
TRBV6-1	TRBJ1-1	CASRRDRGMNTEAFF
TRBV7-2	TRBJ1-5	CASSPGVGRLNQPQHF
TRBV19	TRBJ2-2	CASSGPGTGSPGELFF
TRBV13	TRBJ1-2	CASSGTGEDGYTF
TRBV29-1	TRBJ2-1	CSVGTSGINEQFF
TRBV27	TRBJ2-5	CASSMTGGVETQYF
TRBV5-1	TRBJ2-7	CASSLAHSSYEQYF
TRBV29-1	TRBJ2-7	CSVGMADYEQYF